The rows below give T cell receptor beta chains drawn from one sample of a study of blood T cell repertoires in COVID-19. Here immunoSEQ multiplex PCR was the method, and the copy in TCRdb shows in-frame clones only, minus some. This sample has 320,000 or so clones, with 85% found just once. The specimen was PBMCs or T cells enriched from blood (not recorded which). The source is a woman aged 25 to 39 who had been exposed to COVID-19. CDR3s include the opening cysteine and the closing phenylalanine or tryptophan. Fields, in order: V gene, D gene, J gene, clone size, CDR3 protein, CDR3 DNA. The D gene is left open where the match is weak. Clone size appears in some rows only: once, few, many, or a class for an expanded clone.

V gene: TRBV27; D gene: TRBD2; J gene: TRBJ2-1; clone size: once; CDR3 protein: CASSFGLAGVDEQFF; CDR3 DNA: TGTGCCAGCAGTTTCGGACTAGCGGGAGTGGATGAGCAGTTCTTC
V gene: TRBV7-2; D gene: -; J gene: TRBJ1-1; clone size: -; CDR3 protein: CASSLGQLAFF; CDR3 DNA: TGTGCCAGCAGCTTGGGGCAGCTTGCTTTCTTT
V gene: TRBV28; D gene: -; J gene: TRBJ1-2; clone size: -; CDR3 protein: CASITGLEGYTF; CDR3 DNA: TGTGCCAGCATTACGGGACTGGAAGGCTACACCTTC
V gene: TRBV9; D gene: -; J gene: TRBJ2-6; clone size: -; CDR3 protein: CASSVDREARSGANVLTF; CDR3 DNA: TGTGCCAGCAGCGTAGACCGCGAGGCCCGCTCTGGGGCCAACGTCCTGACTTTC
V gene: TRBV29-1; D gene: TRBD1; J gene: TRBJ2-3; clone size: -; CDR3 protein: CSVVRDRYTDTQYF; CDR3 DNA: TGCAGCGTCGTCCGGGACAGATACACAGATACGCAGTATTTT
V gene: TRBV5-4; D gene: -; J gene: TRBJ1-1; clone size: -; CDR3 protein: CASSLEGSEAFF; CDR3 DNA: TGTGCCAGCAGCTTGGAGGGGTCCGAAGCTTTCTTT
V gene: TRBV5-1; D gene: TRBD1; J gene: TRBJ1-4; clone size: -; CDR3 protein: CASSTQGANEKLFF; CDR3 DNA: TGCGCCAGCAGCACGCAGGGGGCTAATGAAAAACTGTTTTTT
V gene: TRBV10-2; D gene: TRBD1; J gene: TRBJ1-1; clone size: -; CDR3 protein: CASSETGVENAFF; CDR3 DNA: TGCGCCAGCAGTGAGACAGGGGTCGAAAATGCTTTCTTT
V gene: TRBV9; D gene: -; J gene: TRBJ2-7; clone size: -; CDR3 protein: CASSAGHLNEQYF; CDR3 DNA: TGTGCCAGCAGCGCAGGACATCTGAACGAGCAGTACTTC
V gene: TRBV5-1; D gene: TRBD1; J gene: TRBJ1-6; clone size: -; CDR3 protein: CASSRDRNSPLHF; CDR3 DNA: TGCGCCAGCAGCCGGGACAGAAATTCACCCCTCCACTTT
V gene: TRBV9; D gene: TRBD2; J gene: TRBJ2-7; clone size: -; CDR3 protein: CASSVSPSGSSYEQYF; CDR3 DNA: TGTGCCAGCAGCGTGAGCCCTAGCGGGAGTAGCTACGAGCAGTACTTC
V gene: TRBV5-5; D gene: TRBD2; J gene: TRBJ2-5; clone size: -; CDR3 protein: CASSFRLAGGVGQETQYF; CDR3 DNA: TGTGCCAGCAGCTTCCGACTAGCGGGAGGAGTGGGGCAAGAGACCCAGTACTTC
V gene: TRBV6-5; D gene: TRBD2; J gene: TRBJ2-5; clone size: -; CDR3 protein: CASSYSRLAGRETQYF; CDR3 DNA: TGTGCCAGCAGTTACTCGCGCCTAGCGGGTAGAGAGACCCAGTACTTC
V gene: TRBV19; D gene: TRBD1; J gene: TRBJ2-1; clone size: -; CDR3 protein: CASSLTGTYAYNEQFF; CDR3 DNA: TGTGCCAGTAGTCTGACAGGGACATACGCGTACAATGAGCAGTTCTTC
V gene: TRBV5-1; D gene: -; J gene: TRBJ1-1; clone size: -; CDR3 protein: CASRVQGTEAFF; CDR3 DNA: TGCGCCAGCAGGGTACAGGGCACTGAAGCTTTCTTT
V gene: TRBV7-2; D gene: TRBD1; J gene: TRBJ2-5; clone size: -; CDR3 protein: CASSLERTGGQETQYF; CDR3 DNA: TGTGCCAGCAGCTTAGAGAGGACAGGGGGGCAAGAGACCCAGTACTTC
V gene: TRBV6-1; D gene: TRBD2; J gene: TRBJ2-7; clone size: -; CDR3 protein: CASRPALAGSYEQYF; CDR3 DNA: TGTGCCAGCAGGCCGGCCCTAGCGGGAAGCTACGAGCAGTACTTC
V gene: TRBV7-8; D gene: -; J gene: TRBJ2-7; clone size: -; CDR3 protein: CASTPELSGEQYF; CDR3 DNA: TGTGCCAGCACCCCCGAACTCTCGGGAGAGCAGTACTTC
V gene: TRBV27; D gene: TRBD1; J gene: TRBJ1-1; clone size: -; CDR3 protein: CASSSGQGFTEAFF; CDR3 DNA: TGTGCCAGCAGTTCCGGACAGGGTTTCACTGAAGCTTTCTTT
V gene: TRBV6-5; D gene: TRBD1; J gene: TRBJ2-2; clone size: -; CDR3 protein: CASSYRTGGPGELFF; CDR3 DNA: TGTGCCAGCAGTTATCGGACAGGGGGCCCCGGGGAGCTGTTTTTT